The clone carrying this TCR beta chain was seen a single time. The antigen remains undetermined. The CDR3 is 13 amino acids. Germline CDR1 reads MNHEY; CDR2 reads SMNVEV (reference sequence). The V and J ends lost 7 bases and 3 bases respectively, with 12 bases between them. The data derive from a study of vaccination effects on CD4 cells after COVID-19. Across the study: Wells each received 1.8 million or so PBMC, cultured with 10 IU/ml IL-2 and around 9.8 ug/ml peptides. Points from the study as a whole: Infection-derived and vaccine-derived clones contracted markedly late after vaccination. There were few convalescent patients in the study and no early post-infection timepoints.

Assay: immunoSEQ multiplex PCR; the TCRdb copy retains only in-frame clones and omits some. This sample carries some 47,000 clones, 70% of them seen once, and the ten largest clones take 5.5% to 8%. At the end of 9 to 11 days of culture, CD4+ T cells were isolated. Participants were vaccinated with two doses of either the BNT162b2 or mRNA-1273 vaccine. This receptor was identified in a human donor who received a COVID-19 vaccine. This sample comprised CD4+ T cells from PBMCs cultured without peptide, obtained after COVID-19 vaccination. The V gene is TRBV27, the J gene TRBJ2-5; D call uncertain. In DNA, the CDR3 is TGTGCCAGCATCCCTGTGGATAAAGAGACCCAGTACTTC. Residues: CASIPVDKETQYF.